The rows below give T cell receptor beta chains drawn from one sample of a study of cytotoxic CD8 clonotypes in ibrutinib-treated CLL. Only in-frame clones appear in the TCRdb table, and some are missing; sequencing was by immunoSEQ multiplex PCR. The sample consists of just over 200,000 clones, 79% of them appearing once. Specimen: PBMCs, collected after 12 months of ibrutinib treatment. The receptors originated from a human donor with chronic lymphocytic leukemia. Both conserved end residues are part of each CDR3. The D gene is left open where the match is weak. Clone size is stated in some rows and not others, as once, few, many or a class when expanded.

>TRBJ2-5|TRBD1|TRBV11-2|.
TGTGCCAGCAGCCCCTTAACCGGGACAGAGCTTCGGACCCAGTACTTC
CASSPLTGTELRTQYF
>TRBJ2-1|.|TRBV5-1|.
TGCGCCAGCAGCTCGGACAGTCCCTCCTACAATGAGCAGTTCTTC
CASSSDSPSYNEQFF
>TRBJ1-1|.|TRBV6-5|.
TGTGCCAGCAGTTACTCAAACGGGGACTCTGAAGCTTTCTTT
CASSYSNGDSEAFF
>TRBJ1-2|TRBD1|TRBV6-6|once
TGTGCCACTCTCAGGGGACAGGGTTCCGATGGCTACACCTTC
CATLRGQGSDGYTF
>TRBJ2-1|.|TRBV20-1|.
TGCAGTGCTAGCGTTTTTAAGGAGCAGTTCTTC
CSASVFKEQFF
>TRBJ2-1|TRBD2|TRBV9|.
TGTGCCAGCAGCCCCCTCCCGGGGGGGCCGGAAAATGAGCAGTTCTTC
CASSPLPGGPENEQFF
>TRBJ1-3|TRBD1|TRBV6-6|.
TGTGCCAGCAGTACCTACAGGGGGGCCGGAAACACCATATATTTT
CASSTYRGAGNTIYF
>TRBJ2-7|.|TRBV6-1|.
TGTGCCAGCAGTGAAGGTGGTCAGTACGAGCAGTACTTC
CASSEGGQYEQYF
>TRBJ1-5|.|TRBV6-6|.
TGTGCCAGCAGAGCCAGGTCTACCAATCAGCCCCAGCATTTT
CASRARSTNQPQHF
>TRBJ2-7|.|TRBV30|.
TGTGCCTGGAGTGGAGGTCGGGCAGGGGAGACCTACGAGCAGTACTTC
CAWSGGRAGETYEQYF
>TRBJ2-2|.|TRBV5-6|.
TGTGCCAGCAGCCCCCGCCACGGGCGATATTTAGGGGACACCGGGGAGCTGTTTTTT
CASSPRHGRYLGDTGELFF
>TRBJ1-6|.|TRBV9|few
TGTGCCAGCAGCGTAGAACGGTATAATTCACCCCTCCACTTT
CASSVERYNSPLHF
>TRBJ1-2|TRBD1|TRBV6-6|.
TGTGCCAGTAAACAGGGGACTAACTATGGCTACACCTTC
CASKQGTNYGYTF
>TRBJ2-3|.|TRBV7-9|.
TGTGCCAGCAGCTTACTGGGGGGTAGCGTTGCAGATACGCAGTATTTT
CASSLLGGSVADTQYF
>TRBJ2-7|.|TRBV7-2|.
TGTGCCAGCAGCTTAGCAGGTACCTACGAGCAGTACTTC
CASSLAGTYEQYF
>TRBJ1-2|.|TRBV2|.
TGTGCCAGCCTCCCTGGTCCAGGCCTCGAAAACTATGGCTACACCTTC
CASLPGPGLENYGYTF
>TRBJ1-1|.|TRBV5-6|.
TGTGCCAGCAGCGCCGGGGGCAGGGTGATAGAAGCTTTCTTT
CASSAGGRVIEAFF